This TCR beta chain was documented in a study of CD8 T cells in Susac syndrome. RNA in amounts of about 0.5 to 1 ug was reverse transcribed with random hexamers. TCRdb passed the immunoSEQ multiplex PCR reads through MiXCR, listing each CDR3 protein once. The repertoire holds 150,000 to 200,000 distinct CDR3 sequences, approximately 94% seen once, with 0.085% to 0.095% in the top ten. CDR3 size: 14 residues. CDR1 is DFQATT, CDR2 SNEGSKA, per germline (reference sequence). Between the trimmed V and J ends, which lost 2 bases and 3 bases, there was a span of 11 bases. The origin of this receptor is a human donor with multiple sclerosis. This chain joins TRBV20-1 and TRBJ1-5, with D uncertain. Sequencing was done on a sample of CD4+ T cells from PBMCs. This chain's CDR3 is CSARLGSPNQPQHF. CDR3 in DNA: TGCAGTGCTAGATTGGGTTCCCCCAATCAGCCCCAGCATTTT.